This T cell receptor (beta chain) appears in the sequencing data of a study of cytomegalovirus exposure and HLA in healthy donors. As for the study in general: A subsequent analysis stated that the approximately 110 validation repertoires were run on the same platform as the roughly 670 first-cohort repertoires.

The donors were in the approximately 120-subject validation cohort; that cohort was separate from the roughly 700-subject first cohort. From germline, CDR1 is LGHNA and CDR2 YNFKEQ. The CDR3 is 15 amino acids. The V end lost 1 base, the J end lost 2 bases, and 12 bases lay between the germline ends. Using immunoSEQ multiplex PCR, the repertoire was profiled, and TCRdb retains in-frame clones only, with some absent. The repertoire holds about 240,000 clones, with about 86% as singletons. Sequenced sample: PBMCs. The TCR sequence derives from a man aged 18-30 years in good health and CMV-seronegative. This chain joins TRBV4-2 and TRBJ2-7, with D possibly matching TRBD2 (5 bases). This CDR3 reads CASSQALAGAYEQYF. CDR3 DNA: TGTGCCAGCAGCCAAGCCCTAGCTGGGGCCTACGAGCAGTACTTC.